Sequencing of this TCR beta chain was carried out in a study of cytomegalovirus exposure and HLA in healthy donors. 60 Vbeta and 13 Jbeta primers were used in PCR. Sequenced by immunoSEQ multiplex PCR; TCRdb stores in-frame clones only, minus some. Seen here are about 150,000 clones, 65% to 80% observed once, and the top ten hold 7%. Germline CDR1 and CDR2: SGHVS and FNYEAQ. The V gene lost 1 base and the J gene lost 4 bases, with 16 bases spanning the gap. The CDR3 runs 16 residues. The sample comprised PBMCs. The sequence derives from a woman in her forties in good health and CMV-seropositive. The V gene is TRBV7-6, the J gene TRBJ1-1; tentative D call: TRBD1 (6 bases). CDR3 amino acids: CASSLGGQGSGTEAFF. CDR3 sequence (DNA): TGTGCCAGCAGCTTAGGAGGGCAGGGGAGTGGCACTGAAGCTTTCTTT. Full variable domain (remainder filled in from reference TRBV7-6 and TRBJ1-1): GAGVSQSPRYKVTKRGQDVALRCDPISGHVSLYWYRQALGQGPEFLTYFNYEAQQDKSGLPNDRFSAERPEGSISTLTIQRTEQRDSAMYRCASSLGGQGSGTEAFFGQGTRLTVV.